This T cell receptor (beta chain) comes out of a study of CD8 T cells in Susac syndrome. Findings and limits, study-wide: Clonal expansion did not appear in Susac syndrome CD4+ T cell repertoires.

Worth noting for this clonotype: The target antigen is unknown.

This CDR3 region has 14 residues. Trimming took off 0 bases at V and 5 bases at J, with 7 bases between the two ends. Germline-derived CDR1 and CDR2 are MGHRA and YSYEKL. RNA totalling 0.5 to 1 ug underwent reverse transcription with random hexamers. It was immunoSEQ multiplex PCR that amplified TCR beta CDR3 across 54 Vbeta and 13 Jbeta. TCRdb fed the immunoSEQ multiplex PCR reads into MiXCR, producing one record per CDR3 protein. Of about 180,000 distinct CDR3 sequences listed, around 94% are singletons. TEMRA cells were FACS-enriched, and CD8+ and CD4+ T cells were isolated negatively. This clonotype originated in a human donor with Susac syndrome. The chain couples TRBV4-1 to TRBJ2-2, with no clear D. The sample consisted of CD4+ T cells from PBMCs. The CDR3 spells CASSQDQRTGELFF. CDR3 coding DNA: TGCGCCAGCAGCCAAGATCAAAGGACCGGGGAGCTGTTTTTT.